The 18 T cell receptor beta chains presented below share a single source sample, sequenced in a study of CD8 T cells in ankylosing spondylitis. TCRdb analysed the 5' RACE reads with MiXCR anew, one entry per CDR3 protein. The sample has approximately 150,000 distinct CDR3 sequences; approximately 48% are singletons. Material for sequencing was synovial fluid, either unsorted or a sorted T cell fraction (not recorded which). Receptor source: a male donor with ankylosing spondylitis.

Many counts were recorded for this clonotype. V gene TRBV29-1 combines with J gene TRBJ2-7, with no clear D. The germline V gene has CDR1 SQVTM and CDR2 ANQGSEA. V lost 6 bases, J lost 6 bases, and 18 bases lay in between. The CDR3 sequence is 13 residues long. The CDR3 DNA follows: TGCAGCGTGGAGACACATATACCCCTCGAGCAGTACTTC. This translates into CSVETHIPLEQYF.

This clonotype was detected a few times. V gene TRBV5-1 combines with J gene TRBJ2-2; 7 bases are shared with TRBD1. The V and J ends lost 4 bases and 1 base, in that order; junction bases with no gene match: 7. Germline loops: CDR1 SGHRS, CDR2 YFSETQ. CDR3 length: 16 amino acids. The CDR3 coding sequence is TGCGCCAGCAGCCGGGGACAGTTATGGAACACCGGGGAGCTGTTTTTT. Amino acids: CASSRGQLWNTGELFF.

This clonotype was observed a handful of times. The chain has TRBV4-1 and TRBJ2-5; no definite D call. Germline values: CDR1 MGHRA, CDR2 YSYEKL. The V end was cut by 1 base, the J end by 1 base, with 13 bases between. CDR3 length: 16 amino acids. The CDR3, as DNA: TGCGCCAGCAGCCAAGTTTGCGGATATTGCCAAGAGACCCAGTACTTC. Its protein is CASSQVCGYCQETQYF.

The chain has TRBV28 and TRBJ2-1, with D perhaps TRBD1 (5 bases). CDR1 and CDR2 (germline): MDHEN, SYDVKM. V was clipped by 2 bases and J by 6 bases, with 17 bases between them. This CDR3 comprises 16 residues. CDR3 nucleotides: TGTGCCAGCAGTTTAGGCCCCGGCAGGGAACTCAATGAGCAGTTCTTC. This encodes CASSLGPGRELNEQFF. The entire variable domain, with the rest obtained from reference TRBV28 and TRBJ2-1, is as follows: DVKVTQSSRYLVKRTGEKVFLECVQDMDHENMFWYRQDPGLGLRLIYFSYDVKMKEKGDIPEGYSVSREKKERFSLILESASTNQTSMYLCASSLGPGRELNEQFFGPGTRLTVL.

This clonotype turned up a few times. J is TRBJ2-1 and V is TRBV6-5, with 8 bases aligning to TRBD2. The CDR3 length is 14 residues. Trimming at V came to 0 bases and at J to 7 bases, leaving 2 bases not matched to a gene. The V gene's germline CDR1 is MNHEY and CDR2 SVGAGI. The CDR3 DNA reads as TGTGCCAGCAGTTACTCGAGCGGGAGTAATGAGCAGTTCTTC. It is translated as CASSYSSGSNEQFF.

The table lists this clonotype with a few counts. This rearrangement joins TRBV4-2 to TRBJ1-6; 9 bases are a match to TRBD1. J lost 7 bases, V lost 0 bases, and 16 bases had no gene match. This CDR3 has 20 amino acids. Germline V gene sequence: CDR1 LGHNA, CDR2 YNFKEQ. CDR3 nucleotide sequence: TGTGCCAGCAGCCAAGATGGGGGGACAGGGAGGGGCTATGTCAATTCACCCCTCCACTTT. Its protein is CASSQDGGTGRGYVNSPLHF.

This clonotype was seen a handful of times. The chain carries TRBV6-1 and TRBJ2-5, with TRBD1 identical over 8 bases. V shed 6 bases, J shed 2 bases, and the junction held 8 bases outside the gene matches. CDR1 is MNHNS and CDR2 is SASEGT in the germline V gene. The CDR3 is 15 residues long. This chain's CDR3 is CASSPGQGIQETQYF. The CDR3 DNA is TGTGCCAGCAGCCCCGGACAGGGTATACAAGAGACCCAGTACTTC.

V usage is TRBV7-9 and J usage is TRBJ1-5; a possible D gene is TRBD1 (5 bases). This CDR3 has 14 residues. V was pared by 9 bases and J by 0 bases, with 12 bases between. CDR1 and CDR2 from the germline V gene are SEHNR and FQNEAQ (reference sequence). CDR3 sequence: CASIGQGSNQPQHF. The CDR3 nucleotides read TGTGCCAGTATAGGGCAGGGTAGCAATCAGCCCCAGCATTTT. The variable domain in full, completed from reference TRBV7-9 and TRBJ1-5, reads DTGVSQNPRHKITKRGQNVTFRCDPISEHNRLYWYRQTLGQGPEFLTYFQNEAQLEKSRLLSDRFSAERPKGSFSTLEIQRTEQGDSAMYLCASIGQGSNQPQHFGDGTRLSIL.

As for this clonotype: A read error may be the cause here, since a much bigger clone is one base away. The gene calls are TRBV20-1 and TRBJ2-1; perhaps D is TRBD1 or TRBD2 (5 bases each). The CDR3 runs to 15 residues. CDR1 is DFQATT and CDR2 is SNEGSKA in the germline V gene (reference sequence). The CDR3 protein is CSAGDPGTDYNEQFF. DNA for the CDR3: TGCAGTGCTGGAGATCCCGGGACCGACTACAATGAGCAGTTCTTC.

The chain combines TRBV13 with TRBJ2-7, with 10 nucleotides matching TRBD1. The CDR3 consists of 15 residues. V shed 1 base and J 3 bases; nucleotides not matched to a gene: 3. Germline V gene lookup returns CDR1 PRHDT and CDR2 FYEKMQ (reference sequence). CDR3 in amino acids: CASSLEGQGNYEQYF. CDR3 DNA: TGTGCCAGCAGCTTAGAGGGACAGGGGAACTACGAGCAGTACTTC.

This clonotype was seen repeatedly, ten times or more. As DNA, the CDR3 is TGCGCCAGCAGCTTGTGGGAATTGGAGACCCAGTACTTC. Translating it yields CASSLWELETQYF. The chain carries TRBV5-1 and TRBJ2-5; D not resolved. Trimming stripped 1 base from V and 5 bases from J, with 9 bases between. The germline gives CDR1 SGHRS, CDR2 YFSETQ. This CDR3 comprises 13 residues.

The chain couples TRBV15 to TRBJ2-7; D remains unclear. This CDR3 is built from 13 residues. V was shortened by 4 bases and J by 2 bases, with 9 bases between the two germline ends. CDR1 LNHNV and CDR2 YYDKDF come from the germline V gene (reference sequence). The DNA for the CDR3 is TGTGCCACCAGCACCTCCACTCCCTACGAGCAGTACTTC. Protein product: CATSTSTPYEQYF.

CDR3: CASSHGGHYWGNTIYF. The CDR3 nucleotides are TGTGCCAGCAGTCACGGGGGACACTATTGGGGAAACACCATATATTTT. The chain recombines TRBV6-5 with TRBJ1-3, with D perhaps TRBD1 (6 bases). The CDR3 contains 16 residues. Trimming removed 5 bases from V and 4 bases from J, with 18 bases in between. Germline-derived CDR1 and CDR2 are MNHEY and SVGAGI.

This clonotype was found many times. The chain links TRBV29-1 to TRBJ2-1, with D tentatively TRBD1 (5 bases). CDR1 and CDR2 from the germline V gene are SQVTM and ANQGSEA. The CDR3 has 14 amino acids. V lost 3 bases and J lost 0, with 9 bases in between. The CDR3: CSVDDSVSYNEQFF. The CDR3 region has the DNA TGCAGCGTTGACGACAGCGTCTCCTACAATGAGCAGTTCTTC.

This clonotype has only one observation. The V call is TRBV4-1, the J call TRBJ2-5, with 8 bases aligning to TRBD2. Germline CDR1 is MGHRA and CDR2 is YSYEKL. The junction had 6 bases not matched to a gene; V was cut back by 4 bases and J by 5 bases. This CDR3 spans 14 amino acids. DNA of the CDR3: TGCGCCAGCAGCCGCTCACTAGCGGCCGAGACCCAGTACTTC. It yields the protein CASSRSLAAETQYF.

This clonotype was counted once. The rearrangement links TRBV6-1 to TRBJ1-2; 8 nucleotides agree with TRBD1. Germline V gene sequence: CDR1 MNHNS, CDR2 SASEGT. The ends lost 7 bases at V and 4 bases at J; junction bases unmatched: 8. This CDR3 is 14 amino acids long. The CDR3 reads CASTEGGTGYGYTF. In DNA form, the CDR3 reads TGTGCCAGCACCGAAGGGGGGACAGGCTATGGCTACACCTTC.

The DNA for the CDR3 is TGTGCCAGCACCTTCTCAGGGGCAAGGGGTAATGAGCAGTTCTTC. Amino acid sequence: CASTFSGARGNEQFF. V gene TRBV12-3 or TRBV12-4 combines with J gene TRBJ2-1, with a weak D call TRBD1 (6 bases). The CDR3 length is 15 residues. V was shortened by 7 bases and J by 7 bases, with 20 bases between the two germline ends.

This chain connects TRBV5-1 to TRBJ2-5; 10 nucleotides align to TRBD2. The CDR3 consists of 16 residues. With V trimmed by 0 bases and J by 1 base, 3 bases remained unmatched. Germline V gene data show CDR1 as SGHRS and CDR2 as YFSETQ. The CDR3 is CASSLGTSGFQETQYF. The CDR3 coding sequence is TGCGCCAGCAGCTTGGGGACTAGCGGATTCCAAGAGACCCAGTACTTC.